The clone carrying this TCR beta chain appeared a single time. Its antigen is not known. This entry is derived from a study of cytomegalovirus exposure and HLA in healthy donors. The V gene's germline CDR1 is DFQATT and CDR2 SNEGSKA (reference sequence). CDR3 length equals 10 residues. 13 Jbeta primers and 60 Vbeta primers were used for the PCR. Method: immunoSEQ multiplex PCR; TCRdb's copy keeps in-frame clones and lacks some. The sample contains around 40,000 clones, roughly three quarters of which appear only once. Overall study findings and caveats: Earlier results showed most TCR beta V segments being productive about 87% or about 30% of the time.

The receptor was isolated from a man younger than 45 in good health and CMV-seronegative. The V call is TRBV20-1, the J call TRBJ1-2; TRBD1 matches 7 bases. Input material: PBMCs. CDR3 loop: CRSQGFGYTF. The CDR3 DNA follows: TGCAGGTCACAGGGGTTCGGCTACACCTTC.